This T cell receptor beta chain was captured by sequencing in a study of T cell changes during pregnancy in multiple sclerosis. Germline V CDR1 and CDR2: SEHNR, FQNEAQ (reference sequence). V lost 2 bases to trimming and J lost 3 bases, with 7 bases between them. The CDR3 is 14 amino acids. This clone has more than one count but fewer than ten. Some clones are missing from TCRdb's copy, which holds only in-frame ones; the method was immunoSEQ multiplex PCR. Found here are 35,000 to 45,000 clones, around 93% of them singletons; the top ten hold 0.4% to 0.45%. Source: CD4+ T cells from peripheral blood mononuclear cells, taken in the first trimester of pregnancy. The TCR comes from a female donor with multiple sclerosis, enrolled in a pregnancy study. The rearrangement joins TRBV7-9 to TRBJ2-2; D not resolved. This CDR3 is CASSLIRDTGELFF. The DNA of the CDR3 is TGTGCCAGCAGCTTAATTCGTGACACCGGGGAGCTGTTTTTT.